One and the same sample provided the 11 T cell receptor beta chains below, sequenced in a study of CD8+ T cells in alopecia areata (dated by TCRdb to the late 2010s). The library came from the immunoSEQ multiplex PCR assay. RNA was extracted from all samples and reverse transcribed into cDNA, which served as template for TCR sequencing. TCRdb carries this immuneACCESS record with in-frame sequences only. Its versions omit some clonotypes, under half of them owing to an unresolved V gene in the studies checked, with the rest unexplained. The sample contains 170,000 or so clones, about 63% of them found a single time. Clones ranked in the top ten supply about 1.5% of the sample. The meaning of the sample's time point label: baseline before oral tofacitinib. The material sequenced was CD4+ T cells sorted from blood, taken at week 0. The origin of the receptors is a human donor with alopecia areata.

The V gene is TRBV15, the J gene TRBJ2-7; TRBD1 matches 8 bases. The CDR3 is 16 residues long. CDR1 and CDR2 from the germline V gene are LNHNV and YYDKDF (reference sequence). J lost 5 bases, V lost 3 bases, and 12 bases had no gene match. This CDR3 reads CATSRAPGQDVNEQYF. In nucleotides, the CDR3 is TGTGCCACCAGCAGGGCACCGGGACAGGACGTAAACGAGCAGTACTTC.

V gene TRBV29-1 combines with J gene TRBJ1-2; weak D call: TRBD1 (5 bases). V dropped 7 bases and J dropped 5 bases, with 20 bases sitting between them. The CDR3 loop spans 14 amino acids. CDR1 is SQVTM and CDR2 is ANQGSEA in the germline V gene. The CDR3 here is CSALTAGKGYGYTF. CDR3 sequence (DNA): TGCAGCGCCCTGACGGCAGGGAAGGGGTATGGCTACACCTTC.

The chain carries TRBV23-1 and TRBJ2-7, with 7 bases matching TRBD2. TRBV23-1 is classed as an ORF, of uncertain function. The ends lost 3 bases at V and 3 bases at J; junction bases unmatched: 17. The CDR3 is 18 amino acids. The CDR3 sequence is CASSHYIARGGVDYEQYF. Here the CDR3 DNA reads TGCGCCAGCAGTCATTACATCGCCCGGGGAGGGGTTGACTACGAGCAGTACTTC.

This sequence joins TRBV29-1 and TRBJ1-2; TRBD1 is a possible D gene (5 bases). The germline V gene has CDR1 SQVTM and CDR2 ANQGSEA. V was pared by 1 base and J by 8 bases, with 20 bases between. This CDR3 has 15 residues. The CDR3 bases are TGCAGCGTTGAAGGAAGCCTCGCCGGGACGGTAGGCTACACCTTC. This encodes CSVEGSLAGTVGYTF.

This clone has more than one count but fewer than ten. The genes are TRBV10-2 and TRBJ1-1; 7 bases align to TRBD1. The CDR3 extends over 12 amino acids. Germline CDR1 reads WSHSY; CDR2 reads SAAADI. The J segment lost 8 bases and the V segment lost 3 bases, leaving 3 bases of the junction unmatched. The CDR3 protein is CASSDTGVEAFF. The CDR3 region has the DNA TGCGCCAGCAGTGATACAGGGGTGGAAGCTTTCTTT.

The table lists this clone with a count of one. The chain carries TRBV10-1 and TRBJ2-5; unclear D gene. Per germline, CDR1 WNHNN and CDR2 SYGVQD (reference sequence). This CDR3 is 14 amino acids long. Trimming removed 0 bases at V and 4 bases at J, with 9 bases between. This chain's CDR3 is CASSESWVGETQYF. CDR3 sequence (DNA): TGCGCCAGCAGTGAGTCGTGGGTCGGAGAGACCCAGTACTTC.

The table lists this clone with a few counts. The CDR3 sequence: CASSIQGQGYGYTF. In DNA form, the CDR3 reads TGTGCCAGTAGTATCCAAGGGCAGGGCTATGGCTACACCTTC. The V gene is TRBV19, the J gene TRBJ1-2; TRBD1 is a possible D gene (5 bases). Germline V CDR1 and CDR2: LNHDA, SQIVND (reference sequence). Trimming took 3 bases from V and 4 from J, leaving 12 bases between them. CDR3 size: 14 residues.

There are a few counts of this clone. V is TRBV5-4 and J is TRBJ2-1; 12 bases match TRBD2. Germline values: CDR1 SGHNT, CDR2 YYREEE (reference sequence). This CDR3 is built from 16 residues. Trimming took 3 bases from V and 6 from J; bases not matched to a gene: 7. The CDR3 DNA reads as TGTGCCAGCAGCTGGGCTAGCGGGGGGGCCGGCAATGAGCAGTTCTTC. It translates to CASSWASGGAGNEQFF.

There are a few counts of this clone. V gene TRBV29-1 combines with J gene TRBJ1-3, with 7 bases matching TRBD1. Germline trimming cut 7 bases from V and 1 base from J; bases unmatched to any gene: 4. Germline CDR1 SQVTM, CDR2 ANQGSEA. The CDR3 is 13 residues long. The CDR3 nucleotides read TGCAGCGGTCGACAGGGATCTGGAAACACCATATATTTT. It translates to CSGRQGSGNTIYF.

This chain links TRBV5-1 with TRBJ2-3, with D possibly matching TRBD1 (6 bases). The CDR3 totals 15 residues. Per the germline V gene, CDR1 is SGHRS and CDR2 is YFSETQ. Trimming removed 4 bases at V and 2 bases at J, with 14 bases between. The DNA of the CDR3 is TGCGCCAGCAGCCTGAGAGGGACAAACACAGATACGCAGTATTTT. Translation: CASSLRGTNTDTQYF.

The genes are TRBV29-1 and TRBJ2-7; tentative D call: TRBD1 (5 bases). The CDR3 is 12 residues long. The V and J ends lost 5 bases and 1 base respectively, with 9 bases between them. Germline V gene data show CDR1 as SQVTM and CDR2 as ANQGSEA. The CDR3 region is CSVHAGSYEQYF. Here the CDR3 DNA reads TGCAGCGTTCACGCAGGGTCCTACGAGCAGTACTTC.